The 4 T cell receptor beta chains presented below share a single source sample, sequenced in a study of cytotoxic CD8 clonotypes in ibrutinib-treated CLL. TCRdb's copy holds only in-frame clones and misses some; the assay was immunoSEQ multiplex PCR. The sample holds over 95,000 clones, approximately 58% seen once. Sequenced material: PBMCs, taken after 24 months of ibrutinib treatment. These receptors all stem from a human donor with chronic lymphocytic leukemia.

The table lists this clone with a few counts. The V call is TRBV4-2, the J call TRBJ1-5; TRBD1 aligns across 9 bases. This CDR3 contains 15 residues. Germline assignment: CDR1 LGHNA and CDR2 YNFKEQ. Germline trimming cut 0 bases from V and 4 bases from J; bases unmatched to any gene: 1. CDR3 DNA: TGTGCCAGCAGCCAAGAACAGGGGGCTAATCAGCCCCAGCATTTT. This sequence encodes CASSQEQGANQPQHF.

The V gene is TRBV7-7, the J gene TRBJ2-5; 14 bases map to TRBD2. V shed 5 bases and J 1 base; nucleotides not matched to a gene: 3. This CDR3 is built from 16 residues. CDR1 SSHAT and CDR2 FNYEAQ come from the germline V gene (reference sequence). Written as DNA, the CDR3 is TGTGCCAGCAGCGTCGGGACTAGCGGGGGCCAAGAGACCCAGTACTTC. This encodes CASSVGTSGGQETQYF. The entire variable domain, with the rest obtained from reference TRBV7-7 and TRBJ2-5, is as follows: GAGVSQSPRYKVTKRGQDVTLRCDPISSHATLYWYQQALGQGPEFLTYFNYEAQPDKSGLPSDRFSAERPEGSISTLTIQRTEQRDSAMYRCASSVGTSGGQETQYFGPGTRLLVL.

The chain combines TRBV7-8 with TRBJ2-7, with 10 bases fitting TRBD2. Unmatched junction bases numbered 5, after V lost 5 bases and J lost 1 base. Germline CDR1 is SGHVS and CDR2 is FQNEAQ. CDR3 length: 15 amino acids. For the CDR3, the DNA is TGTGCCAGCAGCCTTAGCGGGGGGTCATCCTACGAGCAGTACTTC. Its translation is CASSLSGGSSYEQYF.

This clone was observed a few times. The chain couples TRBV25-1 to TRBJ2-1; the D gene is possibly TRBD1 (5 bases). V lost 1 base, J lost 5 bases, and 12 bases lay in between. The CDR3 covers 15 residues. The germline V gene has CDR1 MGHDK and CDR2 SYGVNS. The CDR3 nucleotides read TGTGCCAGCAGTGAATGGCAGGGATCTCACAATGAGCAGTTCTTC. Its translation is CASSEWQGSHNEQFF.